This T cell receptor beta chain was sequenced in a study of T cell responses to AZD1222 COVID-19 vaccine. The method was immunoSEQ multiplex PCR; TCRdb's version includes in-frame clones alone and lacks a portion of them. This table holds about 150,000 clones, 85% to 95% found once. Sequences were derived from peripheral blood, sampled on day 0 of AZD1222 vaccination. This TCR was sampled from an adult in good health.

CDR3: CASSQTGGLNQPQHF. The CDR3 DNA reads as TGTGCCAGCAGCCAGACAGGGGGCCTAAATCAGCCCCAGCATTTT. The chain joins TRBV6-5 to TRBJ1-5; 10 bases align to TRBD1. The V gene end was trimmed by 6 bases and the J gene end by 4 bases; junction bases not matched to a gene: 6. CDR1 is MNHEY, CDR2 SVGAGI, per germline. The CDR3 runs to 15 residues.